The 16 T cell receptor beta chains reported below all come from one sample, sequenced in a study of T cells after yellow fever vaccination. TCRdb reprocessed the 5' RACE reads via MiXCR and lists one record per CDR3 protein. The table has roughly 120,000 distinct CDR3 sequences, approximately 7.1% seen once; the top ten hold approximately 2.7%. This material consisted of CD4+ T cells sorted from PBMCs, taken more than 40 days after the first yellow fever vaccination. All receptors derive from a man aged 18-30 years who received the YFV17D yellow fever vaccine.

There are many counts of this clonotype. The chain employs TRBV29-1 and TRBJ1-1; D remains ambiguous. This CDR3 region has 14 residues. Germline CDR1 SQVTM, CDR2 ANQGSEA. Trimming stripped 6 bases from V and 0 bases from J, with 14 bases between. For the CDR3, the DNA is TGCAGCGTGACCCGTGGAGGAGTGAACACTGAAGCTTTCTTT. Translated, it gives CSVTRGGVNTEAFF.

This clonotype was picked up many times. DNA for the CDR3: TGCAGCGTTGGATTGGGCAGGCGGGGAAGTTGGACCGGGGAGCTGTTTTTT. This codes for CSVGLGRRGSWTGELFF. The chain combines TRBV29-1 with TRBJ2-2; D may be TRBD2 (6 bases). CDR3 length equals 17 residues. CDR1 is SQVTM and CDR2 is ANQGSEA in the germline V gene. Trimming shortened V by 4 bases and J by 5 bases, and 23 bases separated the two germline ends.

This clonotype was observed a few times. The chain uses TRBV5-1 and TRBJ2-3; 8 nucleotides agree with TRBD2. CDR1 is SGHRS and CDR2 is YFSETQ in the germline V gene. V shed 0 bases, J shed 5 bases, and the junction held 5 bases outside the gene matches. The CDR3 is 15 amino acids. The CDR3 region is CASSLGGGFQDTQYF. CDR3 bases: TGCGCCAGCAGCTTGGGCGGGGGGTTTCAAGATACGCAGTATTTT. The full variable domain, rest sourced from reference TRBV5-1 and TRBJ2-3, is KAGVTQTPRYLIKTRGQQVTLSCSPISGHRSVSWYQQTPGQGLQFLFEYFSETQRNKGNFPGRFSGRQFSNSRSEMNVSTLELGDSALYLCASSLGGGFQDTQYFGPGTRLTVL.

Many counts were recorded for this clonotype. The gene calls are TRBV7-2 and TRBJ1-2; TRBD1 agrees at 9 bases. The CDR3 length is 21 residues. J was trimmed by 4 bases and V by 0 bases; bases with no gene match: 21. Germline V CDR1 and CDR2: SGHTA, FQGNSA. CDR3 loop: CASSLAFKLKRGQGSGYGYTF. The CDR3 bases are TGTGCCAGCAGCTTAGCGTTTAAGTTAAAGAGAGGACAGGGGTCAGGCTATGGCTACACCTTC. Together with reference TRBV7-2 and TRBJ1-2, the CDR3 gives the full variable domain: GAGVSQSPSNKVTEKGKDVELRCDPISGHTALYWYRQSLGQGLEFLIYFQGNSAPDKSGLPSDRFSAERTGGSVSTLTIQRTQQEDSAVYLCASSLAFKLKRGQGSGYGYTFGSGTRLTVV.

This clonotype was counted ten times or more. The chain links TRBV7-2 to TRBJ2-1, with 9 bases that match TRBD2. The V segment lost 1 base and the J segment 1 base; nucleotides outside the gene matches: 5. The CDR3 sequence is 17 residues long. Germline V CDR1 and CDR2: SGHTA, FQGNSA. The CDR3 coding sequence is TGTGCCAGCAGCTTAGTTGGCGGGGGGGTGTCCTACAATGAGCAGTTCTTC. Protein: CASSLVGGGVSYNEQFF.

This clonotype was detected ten times or more. This chain connects TRBV3-1 to TRBJ2-1; 8 bases line up with TRBD2. This CDR3 is built from 17 residues. In germline, CDR1 is LGHDT, CDR2 YNNKEL (reference sequence). V gave up 2 bases and J gave up 2 bases; unmatched junction bases: 8. The CDR3 DNA is TGTGCCAGCAGCCAATATGCGGGGGGCAGGACCTACAATGAGCAGTTCTTC. Translating gives CASSQYAGGRTYNEQFF.

The chain combines TRBV12-3 or TRBV12-4 with TRBJ2-3; the D gene could be TRBD1 or TRBD2 (5 bases each). The CDR3 is 16 amino acids. Trimming removed 7 bases at V and 0 bases at J, with 17 bases between. CDR3 region: CASTLRDLSSTDTQYF. The CDR3 DNA follows: TGTGCCAGCACCCTCAGGGACCTATCTAGCACAGATACGCAGTATTTT.

This clonotype was seen many times. The CDR3 coding sequence is TGTGCCAGCAGCTCTGGACAGGGACATCAGCCCCAGCATTTT. It encodes CASSSGQGHQPQHF. V gene TRBV7-2 combines with J gene TRBJ1-5; TRBD1 matches at 8 bases. Germline V gene lookup returns CDR1 SGHTA and CDR2 FQGNSA. This CDR3 spans 14 amino acids. The J segment lost 5 bases and the V segment lost 4 bases, leaving 4 bases of the junction unmatched.

The chain combines TRBV5-5 with TRBJ2-5; TRBD1 is a possible D gene (5 bases). Germline CDR1 reads SGHKS; CDR2 reads YYEKEE (reference sequence). The CDR3 contains 14 residues. The V gene lost 1 base and the J gene lost 2 bases, with 9 bases spanning the gap. The CDR3, as DNA: TGTGCCAGCAGCTTGACGACAGTTCAAGAGACCCAGTACTTC. Encoded protein: CASSLTTVQETQYF.

This clonotype was seen only a few times. The chain employs TRBV7-9 and TRBJ2-2; D is unclear. This CDR3 contains 10 residues. The V and J ends lost 5 bases and 9 bases respectively, with 4 bases between them. Per germline, CDR1 SEHNR and CDR2 FQNEAQ (reference sequence). CDR3 sequence reads: CASSNRELFF. The CDR3 DNA follows: TGTGCCAGCAGCAACAGGGAGCTGTTTTTT.

This clonotype came up many times. The rearrangement joins TRBV6-5 to TRBJ1-4, with unresolved D. Trimming took off 2 bases at V and 0 bases at J, with 4 bases between the two ends. From germline, CDR1 is MNHEY and CDR2 SVGAGI. The CDR3 consists of 14 residues. The CDR3 here is CASSYLATNEKLFF. For the CDR3, the DNA is TGTGCCAGCAGTTACCTTGCAACTAATGAAAAACTGTTTTTT.

There are many counts of this clonotype. V and J are TRBV4-3 and TRBJ2-3; D gene uncertain. The CDR3 has 14 residues. Germline V gene sequence: CDR1 LGHNA, CDR2 YSLEER. The ends were cut back, 5 bases at V and 4 bases at J, with 13 bases in the middle. CDR3 DNA: TGCGCCAGCAGCAATCCTGGGGTTGCAGATACGCAGTATTTT. Translated: CASSNPGVADTQYF.

The table lists this clonotype with many counts. V gene TRBV5-1 combines with J gene TRBJ2-1, with 7 bases that match TRBD2. The ends lost 4 bases at V and 0 bases at J; junction bases unmatched: 4. The CDR3 consists of 15 residues. Per the germline V gene, CDR1 is SGHRS and CDR2 is YFSETQ. The CDR3: CASSQSGDSYNEQFF. The CDR3 DNA reads as TGCGCCAGCAGCCAAAGCGGGGACTCCTACAATGAGCAGTTCTTC.

As for this clonotype: The DNA is omitted, as the CDR3 cannot be located on it reliably, and the CDR3 follows TCRdb's listing. The chain joins TRBV15 to TRBJ2-2; TRBD1 is the table's D call, not checked against the DNA. Germline CDR1 is LNHNV and CDR2 is YYDKDF (reference sequence). The CDR3 numbers 16 amino acids, ends counted. CDR3 residues: CATTTGGARTPGSCFF.

Ten or more counts support this clonotype. The rearrangement joins TRBV12-3 or TRBV12-4 to TRBJ2-3; the match to TRBD2 covers 12 bases. J gave up 6 bases and V 5 bases, and 9 bases lay outside the gene matches. The CDR3 consists of 16 residues. DNA for the CDR3: TGTGCCAGCAGTCTGGGACTAGCGGGCCTCTCCGATACGCAGTATTTT. This translates into CASSLGLAGLSDTQYF.

This clonotype was counted many times. The genes are TRBV10-2 and TRBJ2-3, with TRBD2 matching over 8 bases. This CDR3 has 13 residues. With V trimmed by 7 bases and J by 4 bases, 4 bases remained unmatched. Germline CDR1 WSHSY, CDR2 SAAADI. For the CDR3, the DNA is TGCGCCAGCAAAGCGGGGGAACCAGATACGCAGTATTTT. Encoded protein: CASKAGEPDTQYF.